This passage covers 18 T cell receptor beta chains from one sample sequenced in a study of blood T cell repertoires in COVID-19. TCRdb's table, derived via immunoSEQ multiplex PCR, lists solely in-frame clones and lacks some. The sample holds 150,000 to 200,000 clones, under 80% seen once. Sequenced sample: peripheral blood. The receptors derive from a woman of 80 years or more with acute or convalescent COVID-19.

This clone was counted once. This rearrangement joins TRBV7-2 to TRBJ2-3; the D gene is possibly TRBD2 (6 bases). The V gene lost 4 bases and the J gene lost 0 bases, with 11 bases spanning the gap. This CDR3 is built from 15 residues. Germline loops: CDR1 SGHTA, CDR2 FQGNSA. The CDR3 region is CASSSGLISTDTQYF. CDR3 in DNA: TGTGCCAGCAGCTCGGGACTTATCAGCACAGATACGCAGTATTTT.

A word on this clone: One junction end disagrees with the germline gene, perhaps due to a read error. CDR3 residues: CASSLRRGGGSYNEQFF. CDR3 DNA sequence: TGTGCCAGCAGTTTACGCCGGGGGGGAGGGTCCTATAATGAGCAGTTCTTC. This sequence joins TRBV28 and TRBJ2-1; 8 bases are shared with TRBD2. The CDR3 covers 17 residues. Germline assignment: CDR1 MDHEN and CDR2 SYDVKM.

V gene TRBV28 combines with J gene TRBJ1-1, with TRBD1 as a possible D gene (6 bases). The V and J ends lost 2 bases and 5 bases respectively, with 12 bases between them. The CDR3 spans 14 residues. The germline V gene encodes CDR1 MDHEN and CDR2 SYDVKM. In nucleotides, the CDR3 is TGTGCCAGCAGTTTAGGACAGCCGAGGACTGAAGCTTTCTTT. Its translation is CASSLGQPRTEAFF.

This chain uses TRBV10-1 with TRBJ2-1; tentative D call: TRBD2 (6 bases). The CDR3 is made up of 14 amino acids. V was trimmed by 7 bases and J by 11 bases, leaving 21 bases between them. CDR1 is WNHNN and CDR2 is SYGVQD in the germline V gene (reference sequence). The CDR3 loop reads CASTGGGAFGKQFF. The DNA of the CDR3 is TGCGCCAGCACAGGCGGAGGGGCATTTGGGAAGCAGTTCTTC.

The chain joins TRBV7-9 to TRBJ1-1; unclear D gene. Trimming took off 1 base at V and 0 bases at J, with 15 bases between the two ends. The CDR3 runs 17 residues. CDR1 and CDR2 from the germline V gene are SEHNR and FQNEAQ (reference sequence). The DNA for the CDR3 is TGTGCCAGCAGCTTAGTTGTCGTGGTCAGGATGAACACTGAAGCTTTCTTT. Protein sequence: CASSLVVVVRMNTEAFF.

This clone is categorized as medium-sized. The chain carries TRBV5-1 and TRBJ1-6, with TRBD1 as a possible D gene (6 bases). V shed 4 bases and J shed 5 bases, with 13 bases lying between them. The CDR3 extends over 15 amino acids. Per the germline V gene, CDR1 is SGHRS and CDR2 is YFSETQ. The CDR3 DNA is TGCGCCAGCAGCGCAGACGGGACAAATAATTCACCCCTCCACTTT. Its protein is CASSADGTNNSPLHF.

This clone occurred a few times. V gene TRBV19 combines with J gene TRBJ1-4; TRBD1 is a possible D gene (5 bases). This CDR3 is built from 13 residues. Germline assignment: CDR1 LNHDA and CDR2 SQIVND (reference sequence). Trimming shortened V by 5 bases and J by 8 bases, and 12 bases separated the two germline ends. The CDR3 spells CASSEQVGEKLFF. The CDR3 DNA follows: TGTGCCAGTAGTGAACAGGTGGGAGAAAAACTGTTTTTT. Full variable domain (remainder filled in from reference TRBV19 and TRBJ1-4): DGGITQSPKYLFRKEGQNVTLSCEQNLNHDAMYWYRQDPGQGLRLIYYSQIVNDFQKGDIAEGYSVSREKKESFPLTVTSAQKNPTAFYLCASSEQVGEKLFFGSGTQLSVL.

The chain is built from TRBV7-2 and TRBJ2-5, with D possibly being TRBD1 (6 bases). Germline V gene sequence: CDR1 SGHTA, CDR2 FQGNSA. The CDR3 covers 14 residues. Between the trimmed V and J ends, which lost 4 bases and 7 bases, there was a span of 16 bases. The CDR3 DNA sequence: TGTGCCAGCAGCTCCGGCAGGGGCGAGGGGACCCAGTACTTC. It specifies CASSSGRGEGTQYF.

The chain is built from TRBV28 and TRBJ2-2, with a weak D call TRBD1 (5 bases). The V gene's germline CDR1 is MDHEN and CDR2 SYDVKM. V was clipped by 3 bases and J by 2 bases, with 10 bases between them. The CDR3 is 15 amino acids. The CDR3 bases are TGTGCCAGCAGTTTTGGGCAGGGCAACACCGGGGAGCTGTTTTTT. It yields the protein CASSFGQGNTGELFF.

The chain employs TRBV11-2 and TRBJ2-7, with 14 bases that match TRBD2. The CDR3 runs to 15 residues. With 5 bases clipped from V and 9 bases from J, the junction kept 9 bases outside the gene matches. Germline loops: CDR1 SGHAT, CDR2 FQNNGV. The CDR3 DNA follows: TGTGCCAGCAGCCCGTTGACTAGCGGGAGGGCCAGGCAGTACTTC. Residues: CASSPLTSGRARQYF.

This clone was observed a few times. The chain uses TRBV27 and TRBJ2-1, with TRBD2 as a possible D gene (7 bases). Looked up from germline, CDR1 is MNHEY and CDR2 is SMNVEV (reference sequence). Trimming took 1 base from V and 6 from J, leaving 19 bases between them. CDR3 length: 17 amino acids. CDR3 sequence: CASSLWSFGGGGNEQFF. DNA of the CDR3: TGTGCCAGCAGTTTATGGTCGTTCGGAGGGGGGGGCAATGAGCAGTTCTTC.

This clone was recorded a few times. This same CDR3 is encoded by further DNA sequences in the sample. In DNA form, the CDR3 reads TGTGCCAGCAGCCTAGGACAGGCCAGCAATCAGCCCCAGCATTTT. This encodes CASSLGQASNQPQHF. V is TRBV7-9 and J is TRBJ1-5, with TRBD1 identical over 7 bases. Germline CDR1 reads SEHNR; CDR2 reads FQNEAQ (reference sequence). V lost 5 bases, J lost 1 base, and 5 bases stayed unmatched. The CDR3 loop spans 15 amino acids.

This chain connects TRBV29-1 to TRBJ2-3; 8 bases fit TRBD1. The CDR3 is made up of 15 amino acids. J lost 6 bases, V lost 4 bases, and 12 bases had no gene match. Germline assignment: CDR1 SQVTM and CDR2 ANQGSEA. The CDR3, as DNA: TGCAGCGTTGTGTTCCGGGACAGGATGTTTGATACGCAGTATTTT. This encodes CSVVFRDRMFDTQYF.

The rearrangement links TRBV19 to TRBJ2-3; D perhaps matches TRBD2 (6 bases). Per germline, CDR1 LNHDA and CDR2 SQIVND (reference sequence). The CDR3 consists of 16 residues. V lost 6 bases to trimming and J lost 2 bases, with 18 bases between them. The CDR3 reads CASRTGASGFTDTQYF. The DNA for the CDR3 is TGTGCCAGTAGGACCGGGGCAAGCGGGTTCACAGATACGCAGTATTTT. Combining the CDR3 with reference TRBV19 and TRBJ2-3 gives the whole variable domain DGGITQSPKYLFRKEGQNVTLSCEQNLNHDAMYWYRQDPGQGLRLIYYSQIVNDFQKGDIAEGYSVSREKKESFPLTVTSAQKNPTAFYLCASRTGASGFTDTQYFGPGTRLTVL.

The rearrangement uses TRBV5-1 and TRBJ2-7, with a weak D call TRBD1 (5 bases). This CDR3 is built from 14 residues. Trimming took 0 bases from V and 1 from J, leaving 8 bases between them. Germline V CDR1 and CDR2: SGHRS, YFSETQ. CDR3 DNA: TGCGCCAGCAGCTTGGCCTCAGGGTCCTACGAGCAGTACTTC. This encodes CASSLASGSYEQYF.

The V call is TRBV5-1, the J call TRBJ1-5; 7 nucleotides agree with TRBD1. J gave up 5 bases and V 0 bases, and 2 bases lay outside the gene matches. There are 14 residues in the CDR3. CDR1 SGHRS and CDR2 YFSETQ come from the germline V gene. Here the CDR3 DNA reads TGCGCCAGCAGCTTGGAGACAGGGTATCAGCCCCAGCATTTT. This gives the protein CASSLETGYQPQHF. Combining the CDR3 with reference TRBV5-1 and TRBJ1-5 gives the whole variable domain KAGVTQTPRYLIKTRGQQVTLSCSPISGHRSVSWYQQTPGQGLQFLFEYFSETQRNKGNFPGRFSGRQFSNSRSEMNVSTLELGDSALYLCASSLETGYQPQHFGDGTRLSIL.

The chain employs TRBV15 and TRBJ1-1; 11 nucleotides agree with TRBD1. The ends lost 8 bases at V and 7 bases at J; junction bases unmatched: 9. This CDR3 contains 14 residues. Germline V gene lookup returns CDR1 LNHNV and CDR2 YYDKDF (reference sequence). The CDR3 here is CATAFTGQGVEAFF. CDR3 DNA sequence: TGTGCCACCGCCTTTACGGGACAGGGGGTTGAAGCTTTCTTT. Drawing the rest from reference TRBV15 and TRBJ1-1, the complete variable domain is DAMVIQNPRYQVTQFGKPVTLSCSQTLNHNVMYWYQQKSSQAPKLLFHYYDKDFNNEADTPDNFQSRRPNTSFCFLDIRSPGLGDTAMYLCATAFTGQGVEAFFGQGTRLTVV.

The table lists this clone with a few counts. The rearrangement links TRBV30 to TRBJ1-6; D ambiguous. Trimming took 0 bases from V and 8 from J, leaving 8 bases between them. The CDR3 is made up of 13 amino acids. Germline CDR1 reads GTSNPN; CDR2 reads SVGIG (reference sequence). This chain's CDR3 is CAWSVFGDSPLHF. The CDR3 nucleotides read TGTGCCTGGAGTGTTTTTGGAGATTCACCCCTCCACTTT.